The source of this T cell receptor (beta chain) is a study of immune characterization of retroperitoneal liposarcoma. This clonotype was counted many times. Germline V lookup: CDR1 MNHNY, CDR2 SVGAGI (reference sequence). The V gene lost 0 bases and the J gene lost 8 bases, with 11 bases spanning the gap. The CDR3 spans 15 residues. TCRdb re-called the PCR reads with MiXCR, one entry per CDR3 protein. The table shows some 9,300 distinct CDR3 sequences, with approximately 24% occurring only once. This TCR came from a male donor with retroperitoneal liposarcoma. Sequencing used blood. The rearrangement links TRBV6-6 to TRBJ1-6, with TRBD1 as a possible D gene (5 bases). The CDR3 loop reads CASSYSKAGYSPLHF. The CDR3 nucleotides are TGTGCCAGCAGTTACTCGAAGGCAGGGTATTCACCCCTCCACTTT.